Included here is one T cell receptor (beta chain) sequence, with context. The antigen remains unidentified. The data were obtained in a study of graft-versus-host responses after intestinal transplantation. Findings and caveats of the study: The marrow of recipients harbored GvH clones, and ileum or blood showed some of them first. Some patients had graft-donor T cell macrochimerism, and their allografts showed high graft-versus-host to host-versus-graft clonal ratios.

V shed 5 bases and J shed 3 bases, with 7 bases lying between them. The CDR3 runs 12 residues. Germline lookup yields CDR1 MNHNY and CDR2 SVGAGI (reference sequence). The repertoire was sequenced with immunoSEQ multiplex PCR; TCRdb's copy has only in-frame clones and lacks some. The profile shows fewer than 30,000 clones, 80% to 90% of them singletons. The genes are TRBV6-6 and TRBJ1-2; D uncertain. The sample consisted of PBMCs, taken 463 days after intestinal transplant. This sequence was found in a human patient who received an intestinal transplant, so some T cells may come from the graft donor. In nucleotides, the CDR3 is TGTGCCAGCAGTGATTCGTACTATGGCTACACCTTC. This gives the protein CASSDSYYGYTF.